Listed here are 21 T cell receptor beta chains from one sample, sequenced in a study of blood T cell repertoires in COVID-19. Sequencing was performed with immunoSEQ multiplex PCR; in TCRdb, only in-frame clones are kept and a portion is missing. The table lists roughly 200,000 clones, around four fifths of them singletons. Sequences were obtained from peripheral blood. The receptors were sampled from a woman of 80 years or more with COVID-19, enrolled during active disease.

The CDR3 protein is CASSLNSAPIEQFF. The CDR3 nucleotides read TGTGCCAGCAGCCTAAACTCCGCCCCGATTGAGCAGTTCTTC. This sequence joins TRBV11-1 and TRBJ2-1; the D is unclear. Trimming pared 5 bases from V and 9 bases from J, leaving 17 bases between. Germline V CDR1 and CDR2: SGHAT, FQDESV (reference sequence). This CDR3 comprises 14 residues. Supplemented by reference TRBV11-1 and TRBJ2-1, the full variable domain reads EAEVAQSPRYKITEKSQAVAFWCDPISGHATLYWYRQILGQGPELLVQFQDESVVDDSQLPKDRFSAERLKGVDSTLKIQPAELGDSAMYLCASSLNSAPIEQFFGPGTRLTVL.

The rearrangement joins TRBV29-1 to TRBJ1-1; possibly TRBD1 for D (5 bases). The CDR3 contains 10 residues. CDR1 and CDR2 (germline): SQVTM, ANQGSEA. The ends were cut back, 4 bases at V and 10 bases at J, with 10 bases in the middle. This CDR3 reads CSVGGTSAFF. For the CDR3, the DNA is TGCAGCGTTGGCGGGACGTCAGCTTTCTTT.

V usage is TRBV28 and J usage is TRBJ1-1, with TRBD1 matching over 7 bases. The CDR3 is 13 amino acids. Germline assignment: CDR1 MDHEN and CDR2 SYDVKM. The junction had 5 bases not matched to a gene; V was cut back by 7 bases and J by 3 bases. The DNA for the CDR3 is TGTGCCAGCACTGAAGGGGGCCACACTGAAGCTTTCTTT. This encodes CASTEGGHTEAFF.

The rearrangement uses TRBV20-1 and TRBJ2-5; D call uncertain. Germline CDR1 is DFQATT and CDR2 is SNEGSKA (reference sequence). Trimming shortened V by 6 bases and J by 4 bases, and 9 bases separated the two germline ends. The CDR3 is made up of 11 amino acids. The CDR3 DNA reads as TGCAGTGCCCCCATCGGAGAGACCCAGTACTTC. This codes for CSAPIGETQYF.

This rearrangement joins TRBV6-6 to TRBJ2-2; the match to TRBD1 covers 10 bases. Germline V CDR1 and CDR2: MNHNY, SVGAGI (reference sequence). There are 13 residues in the CDR3. The V and J ends lost 11 bases and 5 bases, in that order; junction bases with no gene match: 5. CDR3 DNA sequence: TGTGCCGTACCGGGACAGGGGACCGGGGAGCTGTTTTTT. Amino acid sequence: CAVPGQGTGELFF.

This clone was detected once. The chain recombines TRBV7-2 with TRBJ1-3; possible D gene TRBD1, 5 bases. Germline V gene data show CDR1 as SGHTA and CDR2 as FQGNSA. V was pared by 5 bases and J by 5 bases, with 10 bases between. This CDR3 region has 13 residues. CDR3 bases: TGTGCCAGCAGCCAGGGACTGAGAAACACCATATATTTT. Encoded protein: CASSQGLRNTIYF.

The V and J genes are TRBV12-3 or TRBV12-4 and TRBJ1-4; unclear D gene. This CDR3 spans 12 amino acids. The ends were cut back, 3 bases at V and 12 bases at J, with 11 bases in the middle. CDR3 protein: CASSFGMGELFF. The CDR3 DNA reads TGTGCCAGCAGTTTCGGTATGGGAGAACTGTTTTTT.

The chain is built from TRBV30 and TRBJ1-2; 7 bases align to TRBD1. The CDR3 extends over 15 amino acids. Germline trimming cut 5 bases from V and 0 bases from J; bases unmatched to any gene: 9. In germline, CDR1 is GTSNPN, CDR2 SVGIG (reference sequence). CDR3 sequence reads: CAWSSGTASNYGYTF. The CDR3 DNA sequence: TGTGCCTGGTCCTCCGGGACAGCCTCTAACTATGGCTACACCTTC.

The chain recombines TRBV21-1 with TRBJ1-2; the table's D call of TRBD1 was not tested on the DNA. TRBV21-1 is a known pseudogene. CDR3 length: 14 amino acids. CDR3 protein: CASSTQITNYGYTF. DNA for the CDR3: TGTGCCAGCAGCACGCAGATAACGAACTATGGCTACACCTTC.

This chain joins TRBV11-3 and TRBJ2-7, with D possibly matching TRBD2 (6 bases). Germline V gives CDR1 SGHNT, CDR2 YENEEA. Trimming shortened V by 5 bases and J by 6 bases, and 14 bases separated the two germline ends. This CDR3 is built from 13 residues. CDR3 DNA: TGTGCCAGCAGCCCGGGGGACGTGGCCGAGCAGTACTTC. This sequence encodes CASSPGDVAEQYF.

The chain is built from TRBV7-9 and TRBJ1-2; 9 bases match TRBD1. CDR3 length: 15 amino acids. The germline CDR1 and CDR2 sequences are SEHNR and FQNEAQ (reference sequence). Losses at the gene ends were 4 bases for V and 8 bases for J; bases not matched to a gene: 11. The CDR3 spells CASSSADRGREGYTF. The CDR3 DNA reads TGTGCCAGCAGCTCCGCGGACAGGGGACGGGAGGGCTACACCTTC.

This clone was counted between two and nine times. The chain employs TRBV5-1 and TRBJ2-3; maybe TRBD1 (6 bases). Germline CDR1 SGHRS, CDR2 YFSETQ. The V end was cut by 3 bases, the J end by 3 bases, with 11 bases between. CDR3 size: 14 residues. CDR3 region: CASSSTRGTDTQYF. The CDR3, as DNA: TGCGCCAGCAGCTCCACTAGGGGGACAGATACGCAGTATTTT.

The chain employs TRBV6-2 or TRBV6-3 and TRBJ1-1, with 7 bases identical to TRBD1. CDR1 is MNHEY, CDR2 SVGEGT, per germline. The junction had 6 bases not matched to a gene; V was cut back by 6 bases and J by 5 bases. This CDR3 has 13 amino acids. Here the CDR3 DNA reads TGTGCCAGCAGCTGGGACAGTGGAACTGAAGCTTTCTTT. Translation: CASSWDSGTEAFF.

The rearrangement links TRBV5-4 to TRBJ2-2; 12 bases align to TRBD2. The length of the CDR3 is 16 residues. V lost 4 bases and J lost 7; bases outside the gene matches: 8. Germline CDR1 and CDR2: SGHNT and YYREEE (reference sequence). The CDR3 DNA reads as TGTGCCAGCAGCCCGACTAGCGGGAGCAAGGACGGGGAGCTGTTTTTT. Encoded protein: CASSPTSGSKDGELFF.

This chain connects TRBV19 to TRBJ1-3; D is uncertain. CDR1 is LNHDA and CDR2 is SQIVND in the germline V gene (reference sequence). This CDR3 has 15 amino acids. The V gene lost 7 bases and the J gene lost 0 bases, with 13 bases spanning the gap. The CDR3 coding sequence is TGTGCCAGTACCGAGTACCTGCCCTCTGGAAACACCATATATTTT. It translates to CASTEYLPSGNTIYF.

This sequence joins TRBV11-1 and TRBJ2-3, with 8 bases fitting TRBD1. The CDR3 loop spans 15 amino acids. CDR1 and CDR2 (germline): SGHAT, FQDESV (reference sequence). Trimming took 3 bases from V and 4 from J; bases not matched to a gene: 6. The DNA for the CDR3 is TGTGCCAGCAGCTTCCCGGACAGGGTCGCAGATACGCAGTATTTT. It is translated as CASSFPDRVADTQYF.

This clone was picked up a small number of times. The rearrangement joins TRBV5-6 to TRBJ1-5; the match to TRBD1 covers 7 bases. The CDR3 is 13 residues long. After removal of 8 bases from V and 6 bases from J, the junction contained 8 bases not matched to a gene. In germline, CDR1 is SGHDT, CDR2 YYEEEE. For the CDR3, the DNA is TGTGCCAGACCGACAGGGTTGGGTCAGCCCCAGCATTTT. Protein product: CARPTGLGQPQHF.

CDR3 loop: CSVEDQFGGKLFF. In nucleotides, the CDR3 is TGCAGCGTTGAAGATCAGTTCGGGGGAAAACTGTTTTTT. This chain uses TRBV29-1 with TRBJ1-4; a possible D gene is TRBD1 (5 bases). This CDR3 comprises 13 residues. Deletions cut 0 bases from V and 10 bases from J, with 12 bases between. CDR1 is SQVTM and CDR2 is ANQGSEA in the germline V gene. Full variable domain (remainder filled in from reference TRBV29-1 and TRBJ1-4): SAVISQKPSRDICQRGTSLTIQCQVDSQVTMMFWYRQQPGQSLTLIATANQGSEATYESGFVIDKFPISRPNLTFSTLTVSNMSPEDSSIYLCSVEDQFGGKLFFGSGTQLSVL.

The chain is built from TRBV14 and TRBJ2-5, with D perhaps matching TRBD1 (6 bases). Trimming took 4 bases from V and 4 from J, leaving 13 bases between them. The germline gives CDR1 SGHDN, CDR2 FVKESK. CDR3 length: 14 residues. The CDR3 DNA reads TGTGCCAGCAGCCCCCTGACAGGATCAGAGACCCAGTACTTC. This encodes CASSPLTGSETQYF.

This clone was observed once. The chain combines TRBV28 with TRBJ1-4; D not certain. Trimming took 6 bases from V and 8 from J, leaving 13 bases between them. Germline assignment: CDR1 MDHEN and CDR2 SYDVKM. The length of the CDR3 is 13 residues. CDR3 sequence reads: CASRINTREKLFF. DNA of the CDR3: TGTGCCAGCAGGATTAATACGAGAGAAAAACTGTTTTTT.

V and J are TRBV6-1 and TRBJ2-2; D remains ambiguous. Germline V gives CDR1 MNHNS, CDR2 SASEGT. Trimming pared 2 bases from V and 8 bases from J, leaving 9 bases between. The CDR3 is made up of 13 amino acids. The CDR3 sequence is CASSESWQGELFF. The CDR3 region has the DNA TGTGCCAGCAGTGAATCATGGCAAGGGGAGCTGTTTTTT.